Shown below are 5 T cell receptor beta chains from a single sample sequenced in a study of OX40 agonist ivuxolimab in advanced cancers. TCRdb's table, derived via immunoSEQ multiplex PCR, lists solely in-frame clones and lacks some. The sample carries about 50,000 clones, about 93% recorded once. Here the sequenced sample was CD4+ or CD8+ T cells sorted from blood, taken in a trial of the OX40 agonist ivuxolimab. These receptors were taken from an adult with an advanced solid tumor such as melanoma, head and neck, liver or kidney cancer.

The chain links TRBV5-1 to TRBJ2-7, with 8 bases identical to TRBD1. The germline gives CDR1 SGHRS, CDR2 YFSETQ. V lost 4 bases, J lost 1 base, and 7 bases stayed unmatched. This CDR3 contains 15 residues. This chain's CDR3 is CASSLSGGWSYEQYF. The CDR3, as DNA: TGCGCCAGCAGCCTATCAGGGGGCTGGTCCTACGAGCAGTACTTC.

The chain couples TRBV27 to TRBJ2-2, with a possible D match to TRBD2 (5 bases). Germline CDR1 and CDR2: MNHEY and SMNVEV (reference sequence). Trimming took 3 bases from V and 6 from J, leaving 8 bases between them. The length of the CDR3 is 13 residues. CDR3 DNA sequence: TGTGCCAGCAGTTTCGGGGTATCCGGGGAGCTGTTTTTT. This sequence encodes CASSFGVSGELFF.

This clone appeared once. The chain couples TRBV27 to TRBJ2-3; no firm D call. Trimming cost V 6 bases and J 4 bases, with 14 bases left between them. The CDR3 sequence is 14 residues long. Germline assignment: CDR1 MNHEY and CDR2 SMNVEV (reference sequence). CDR3 amino acids: CASSLLGAADTQYF. The CDR3 nucleotides read TGTGCCAGCAGCCTTCTAGGCGCCGCAGATACGCAGTATTTT.

The chain recombines TRBV30 with TRBJ2-3; D possibly matches TRBD1 or TRBD2 (6 bases each). Trimming cost V 2 bases and J 7 bases, with 16 bases left between them. Germline V CDR1 and CDR2: GTSNPN, SVGIG (reference sequence). The CDR3 has 14 residues. The CDR3 nucleotides read TGTGCCTGGAGTCTAGAGGGGGGCGGGTATACGCAGTATTTT. Translation gives CAWSLEGGGYTQYF.

The chain recombines TRBV6-6 with TRBJ2-5; tentative D call: TRBD2 (5 bases). There are 14 residues in the CDR3. Germline-derived CDR1 and CDR2 are MNHNY and SVGAGI (reference sequence). V lost 5 bases to trimming and J lost 2 bases, with 12 bases between them. CDR3 residues: CASSLAGIQETQYF. CDR3 in DNA: TGTGCCAGCAGTCTAGCCGGGATACAAGAGACCCAGTACTTC.